This is a list of T cell receptor beta chains from one sample in a study of T cells in Graves' hyperthyroidism and ophthalmopathy. TCRdb re-called the multiplex PCR reads through MiXCR, storing one row per CDR3 protein. The profile shows roughly 720,000 distinct CDR3 sequences, roughly 17% of them singletons. What was sequenced was blood. These receptors were collected from a man between 45 and 60 years old with Graves' hyperthyroidism. CDR3s include the opening cysteine and the closing phenylalanine or tryptophan. The D gene is left open where the match is weak. Clone size, where shown, is once, few, many, or a class for clones that have expanded.

.,TRBV6-1,many,TRBJ1-1,13,TGTGCCAGCAGTGAAGTAGGTTTCACTGAAGCTTTCTTT,CASSEVGFTEAFF
TRBD2,TRBV12-3/TRBV12-4,many,TRBJ2-3,17,TGTGCCAGCAGTTTCCCCCTGTCTAGCGGGAGCACAGATACGCAGTATTTT,CASSFPLSSGSTDTQYF
.,TRBV10-2,few,TRBJ1-5,14,TGCGCCAGCACACCTGACCAATCCCATCAGCCCCAGCATTTT,CASTPDQSHQPQHF
TRBD1,TRBV11-3,.,TRBJ2-1,14,TGTGCCAGCAGCCCTGGACAGGGTGCGAATGAGCAGTTCTTC,CASSPGQGANEQFF
.,TRBV11-2,many,TRBJ1-2,16,TGTGCCAGCAGGCCGAGGACGGGGGCTGTTAGCTATGGCTACACCTTC,CASRPRTGAVSYGYTF
.,TRBV18,.,TRBJ1-3,14,TGTGCCAGCTCACCACCCCCAGCTGGAAACACCATATATTTT,CASSPPPAGNTIYF
.,TRBV29-1,many,TRBJ1-4,13,TGCAGCGTCCAGCGGGGCCCAAATGAAAAACTGTTTTTT,CSVQRGPNEKLFF
.,TRBV20-1,many,TRBJ1-5,12,TGCAGTGCTAGAGATCAAGGGTGGCCCCAGCATTTT,CSARDQGWPQHF
.,TRBV27,few,TRBJ2-5,13,TGTGCCAGCAGTTTTATTAAGCGAGAGACCCAGTACTTC,CASSFIKRETQYF
.,TRBV2,.,TRBJ2-3,13,TGTGCCAGCAGTGAAAGTTATGCGGATACGCAGTATTTT,CASSESYADTQYF
.,TRBV18,few,TRBJ1-3,15,TGTGCCAGCTCACGACAGGCGGAATCTGGAAACACCATATATTTT,CASSRQAESGNTIYF
.,TRBV18,few,TRBJ1-1,15,TGTGCCAGCTCACTTGCTGGAGGCATGAACACTGAAGCTTTCTTT,CASSLAGGMNTEAFF
TRBD2,TRBV3-1,few,TRBJ2-7,15,TGTGCCAGCAGCCAAGAACTAGCGGGAGCTCAGGAGCAGTACTTC,CASSQELAGAQEQYF
.,TRBV29-1,.,TRBJ2-5,14,TGCAGCGCCCCTGTGTCCGGACCTCAAGAGACCCAGTACTTC,CSAPVSGPQETQYF
TRBD2,TRBV7-2,few,TRBJ2-3,16,TGTGCCAGCAGCTTACTTGGTAGCGGGAGTACAGATACGCAGTATTTT,CASSLLGSGSTDTQYF
.,TRBV9,few,TRBJ1-5,17,TGTGCCAGCAGCGTAGGAGCGGGGGAGGTGGGCAATCAGCCCCAGCATTTT,CASSVGAGEVGNQPQHF
.,TRBV27,many,TRBJ2-7,15,TGTGCCAGCAGTCCCCCCGGAATTAGCGTGGGCGAGCAGTACTTC,CASSPPGISVGEQYF
.,TRBV10-2,many,TRBJ1-1,13,TGCGCCAGCAGTGAGAGCAGGGTCACTGAAGCTTTCTTT,CASSESRVTEAFF
TRBD2,TRBV29-1,few,TRBJ2-1,17,TGCAGCGTGGTGACTAGCGGGATGTGGGGACCTTCCAATGAGCAGTTCTTC,CSVVTSGMWGPSNEQFF
.,TRBV5-1,.,TRBJ2-5,13,TGCGCCAGCAGCTTGGGGCAGGATGGGACCCAGTACTTC,CASSLGQDGTQYF
.,TRBV30,.,TRBJ2-3,12,TGTGCCTGGATCAGACCCGGATTGGGGCAGTATTTT,CAWIRPGLGQYF
.,TRBV7-6,.,TRBJ2-1,13,TGTGCCAGCAGCTTAAACCGCATGGATGAGCAGTTCTTC,CASSLNRMDEQFF
.,TRBV6-5,many,TRBJ2-2,16,TGTGCCAGCAGTTTAGCCGGGACACCGAACACCGGGGAGCTGTTTTTT,CASSLAGTPNTGELFF
TRBD2,TRBV11-2,many,TRBJ2-3,20,TGTGCCAGCAGCTTAGCCGGGACTAGCGAGATTCCACCTAACACAGATACGCAGTATTTT,CASSLAGTSEIPPNTDTQYF
.,TRBV12-3/TRBV12-4,many,TRBJ2-7,15,TGTGCCAGCAGTTTAAGGAGGGTTGGGTCCTACGAGCAGTACTTC,CASSLRRVGSYEQYF
TRBD1,TRBV2,many,TRBJ1-1,14,TGTGCCAGCAATCCGGACAGGGTCGGAACTGAAGCTTTCTTT,CASNPDRVGTEAFF
TRBD1,TRBV28,many,TRBJ1-6,16,TGTGCCAGCAGTTTACGGCGACAGGGCTATAATTCACCCCTCCACTTT,CASSLRRQGYNSPLHF
.,TRBV6-1,few,TRBJ2-3,13,TGTGCCAGCAAAAGCGGACTCACAGATACGCAGTATTTT,CASKSGLTDTQYF
.,TRBV7-8,.,TRBJ2-1,19,TGTGCCAGCAGCTTAGGTTTCGCCGGGGTAAGGGGCTCCTACAATGAGCAGTTCTTC,CASSLGFAGVRGSYNEQFF
.,TRBV6-1,few,TRBJ2-3,13,TGTGCCAGCGTGGGGTCGGACTCAGATACGCAGTATTTT,CASVGSDSDTQYF
TRBD2,TRBV3-1,.,TRBJ2-1,16,TGTGCCAGCAGCCTCCTAGCGGGAAGCCAACACAATGAGCAGTTCTTC,CASSLLAGSQHNEQFF
.,TRBV29-1,.,TRBJ2-3,14,TGCAGCGTTCTACGGGGGCCCAGCACAGATACGCAGTATTTT,CSVLRGPSTDTQYF
TRBD2,TRBV9,few,TRBJ2-7,14,TGTGCCAGCAGCAGAGGGGAGGGGCACTACGAGCAGTACTTC,CASSRGEGHYEQYF
.,TRBV10-3,many,TRBJ2-1,15,TGTGCCATCAGTGAGTGGGATTTGACTAGTAATGAGCAGTTCTTC,CAISEWDLTSNEQFF
.,TRBV11-1,.,TRBJ1-2,15,TGTGCCAGCAGCGTGGTGAAGGTACCCTACTATGGCTACACCTTC,CASSVVKVPYYGYTF
.,TRBV12-3/TRBV12-4,few,TRBJ1-2,11,TGTGCCAGCAGTTTACGGTCAGGGTACACCTTC,CASSLRSGYTF
TRBD2,TRBV6-4,.,TRBJ2-6,17,TGTGCCAGCAGTTACAACGGGAGGAGGGGCGGGGCCAGCGTCCTGACTTTC,CASSYNGRRGGASVLTF
TRBD2,TRBV10-3,many,TRBJ2-2,15,TGTGCCATCAGTGAGTCGGGACTAGCGACCGGGGAGCTGTTTTTT,CAISESGLATGELFF
TRBD1,TRBV7-9,few,TRBJ1-2,13,TGTGCCAGCAGCCCCCAGGGGGACGATGGCTACACCTTC,CASSPQGDDGYTF
TRBD1,TRBV2,many,TRBJ2-2,15,TGTGCCAGCAGCCGGGACAGCGCGAACACCGGGGAGCTGTTTTTT,CASSRDSANTGELFF
TRBD2,TRBV12-3/TRBV12-4,few,TRBJ2-3,15,TGTGCCAGCAGTGGTACTAGCGGGAGGTTGGATACGCAGTATTTT,CASSGTSGRLDTQYF
.,TRBV19,few,TRBJ2-1,13,TGTGCCAGTTCGACTACCCCCTACAATGAGCAGTTCTTC,CASSTTPYNEQFF
TRBD2,TRBV7-9,.,TRBJ2-7,15,TGTGCCAGCAGCTCCGGGACTAGCGACCCCTACGAGCAGTACTTC,CASSSGTSDPYEQYF
.,TRBV6-5,.,TRBJ2-5,13,TGTGCCAGCAGTTATTCAATTACGGAGACCCAGTACTTC,CASSYSITETQYF
TRBD1,TRBV28,many,TRBJ1-2,14,TGTGCCAGCAGTTTTCCGCAGGGGGCCGGTGGCTACACCTTC,CASSFPQGAGGYTF